Listed below are T cell receptor beta chains from one sample, sequenced in a study of blood T cell repertoires in COVID-19. TCRdb's copy holds only in-frame clones and misses some; the assay was immunoSEQ multiplex PCR. The table lists about 73,000 clones, around four fifths of them singletons. Sequenced material: peripheral blood. Receptors were obtained from a man in his forties or fifties with active COVID-19. CDR3s include the opening cysteine and the closing phenylalanine or tryptophan. Each record gives: D gene, J gene, V gene, clone size, CDR3 protein, CDR3 DNA. D genes are given only for firm matches. Some rows have no size entry. The others give once, few or many, or a class for an expanded clone.

>TRBD1|TRBJ1-5|TRBV4-1|few
CASRPGQGINQPQHF
TGCGCCAGCAGGCCAGGACAGGGAATCAATCAGCCCCAGCATTTT
>.|TRBJ1-1|TRBV5-1|.
CASSLGEGTEAFF
TGCGCCAGCAGCTTGGGAGAGGGCACTGAAGCTTTCTTT
>TRBD1|TRBJ1-4|TRBV6-1|.
CASSEAWTGSEKLFF
TGTGCCAGCAGTGAAGCCTGGACAGGGAGTGAAAAACTGTTTTTT
>TRBD2|TRBJ2-3|TRBV5-6|once
CASSGGSGTDTQYF
TGTGCCAGCTCCGGGGGGTCTGGCACAGATACGCAGTATTTT
>.|TRBJ1-4|TRBV5-6|.
CASSLRQSYLNEKLFF
TGTGCCAGCAGCTTGAGACAGTCCTACCTTAATGAAAAACTGTTTTTT
>.|TRBJ2-7|TRBV2|.
CASGILGGGPEQYF
TGTGCCAGCGGAATCTTGGGTGGCGGGCCCGAGCAGTACTTC
>TRBD1|TRBJ2-7|TRBV6-6|once
CASSRDRAKTGEQYF
TGTGCCAGCAGTCGAGACAGGGCGAAGACGGGGGAGCAGTACTTC
>.|TRBJ2-2|TRBV29-1|.
CSVDSPKSRELFF
TGCAGCGTTGATAGCCCAAAGAGCCGAGAGCTGTTTTTT
>.|TRBJ2-3|TRBV21-1|.
CATLALRGTSQVWCLPFTDTQYF
TGTGCCACCTTAGCACTGAGGGGGACTAGTCAGGTGTGGTGCCTTCCCTTCACAGATACGCAGTATTTT
>.|TRBJ1-5|TRBV4-1|few
CASSQVISLVGGSQPQHF
TGCGCCAGCAGCCAAGTAATATCCTTGGTAGGCGGAAGCCAGCCCCAGCATTTT
>.|TRBJ2-3|TRBV11-3|.
CASSFGRQGTQYF
TGTGCCAGCAGCTTTGGACGGCAGGGTACGCAGTATTTT
>TRBD2|TRBJ2-2|TRBV3-1/TRBV3-2|few
CASSQDGTGGGRGSGELFF
TGTGCCAGCAGCCAAGATGGGACCGGCGGGGGGCGCGGGTCCGGGGAGCTGTTTTTT
>.|TRBJ2-5|TRBV30|.
CAWGGQGQETQYF
TGTGCCTGGGGGGGGCAGGGCCAAGAGACCCAGTACTTC
>TRBD1|TRBJ2-3|TRBV6-6|.
CASSPRTGGADTQYF
TGTGCCAGCAGTCCCCGGACAGGGGGCGCAGATACGCAGTATTTT
>.|TRBJ2-2|TRBV23-1|.
CAKRTQGNTGELFF
TGCGCCAAGCGAACACAGGGGAACACCGGGGAGCTGTTTTTT
>TRBD1|TRBJ1-4|TRBV7-9|.
CASRTGTGNEKLFF
TGTGCCAGCAGGACCGGGACAGGGAATGAAAAACTGTTTTTT
>.|TRBJ1-4|TRBV28|.
CASSLVAGVTNEKLFF
TGTGCCAGCAGTTTAGTCGCCGGGGTGACTAATGAAAAACTGTTTTTT
>TRBD1|TRBJ2-7|TRBV7-9|.
CASNERTGRHEQYF
TGTGCCAGCAACGAAAGGACAGGCCGGCACGAGCAGTACTTC
>TRBD1|TRBJ2-5|TRBV4-1|once
CASSQGQGTRKTQYF
TGCGCCAGCAGCCAAGGACAGGGGACTCGTAAGACCCAGTACTTC
>.|TRBJ1-2|TRBV5-4|.
CASSSAGGYGYTF
TGTGCCAGCAGCTCCGCCGGGGGTTATGGCTACACCTTC
>.|TRBJ1-4|TRBV27|once
CASSLWGRTSSTNEKLFF
TGTGCCAGCAGTTTATGGGGCAGGACCTCTTCAACTAATGAAAAACTGTTTTTT
>.|TRBJ1-5|TRBV7-5|.
CVRSLVYHYSNQPQHF
TGTGTCAGAAGCTTAGTATACCACTATAGCAATCAGCCCCAGCATTTT
>.|TRBJ1-3|TRBV7-9|.
CASSFSYSGNTIYF
TGTGCCAGCAGCTTCTCCTACTCTGGAAACACCATATATTTT
>.|TRBJ2-1|TRBV5-5|.
CASSLYLRQFF
TGTGCCAGCAGCTTGTATCTGCGGCAGTTCTTC
>TRBD1|TRBJ1-4|TRBV10-3|.
CAIKDRDNEKLFF
TGTGCCATCAAGGACAGGGATAATGAAAAACTGTTTTTT
>TRBD2|TRBJ2-1|TRBV5-5|.
CASSPRLAGGSYNEQFF
TGTGCCAGCAGCCCTAGACTCGCGGGAGGTTCCTACAATGAGCAGTTCTTC
>TRBD1|TRBJ2-2|TRBV19|.
CASSLRTGGGFGELFF
TGTGCCAGTAGTCTTAGGACAGGGGGTGGTTTCGGGGAGCTGTTTTTT
>.|TRBJ1-1|TRBV18|.
CASSPSQGPNTEAFF
TGTGCCAGCTCACCGTCACAGGGACCTAACACTGAAGCTTTCTTT
>TRBD2|TRBJ2-2|TRBV10-3|few
CAISGTSGVTGELFF
TGTGCCATCAGTGGAACTAGCGGGGTCACCGGGGAGCTGTTTTTT
>.|TRBJ2-7|TRBV6-6|.
CASSYQAGNEQYF
TGTGCCAGCAGTTACCAGGCCGGGAACGAGCAGTACTTC
>TRBD2|TRBJ2-3|TRBV3-1/TRBV3-2|.
CATRRAGATDTQYF
TGTGCCACCCGCCGAGCGGGAGCCACAGATACGCAGTATTTT
>.|TRBJ1-5|TRBV18|once
CASSPGAGSNQPQHF
TGTGCCAGCTCACCAGGCGCGGGTAGCAATCAGCCCCAGCATTTT
>.|TRBJ2-1|TRBV28|.
CASSLRGNDEQFF
TGTGCCAGCAGTTTGCGGGGCAACGATGAGCAGTTCTTC
>.|TRBJ2-2|TRBV27|.
CASSFDRNTGELFF
TGTGCCAGCAGTTTTGACAGGAACACCGGGGAGCTGTTTTTT
>TRBD1|TRBJ1-1|TRBV7-2|once
CASSLTGTGAVKNTEAFF
TGTGCCAGCAGCCTAACCGGGACAGGGGCGGTTAAGAACACTGAAGCTTTCTTT
>TRBD1|TRBJ2-5|TRBV10-3|.
CAISESGLTGEETQYF
TGTGCCATCAGTGAGTCTGGCTTAACAGGGGAAGAGACCCAGTACTTC
>TRBD1|TRBJ2-5|TRBV5-1|.
CASSLGTGKQETQYF
TGCGCCAGCAGCTTAGGGACAGGTAAACAAGAGACCCAGTACTTC
>.|TRBJ1-1|TRBV7-8|.
CASSSTGRGTEAFF
TGTGCCAGCAGCTCAACAGGGAGGGGCACTGAAGCTTTCTTT
>.|TRBJ1-3|TRBV30|.
CAWDRRAGNTIYF
TGTGCCTGGGACCGTAGAGCAGGAAACACCATATATTTT
>.|TRBJ1-3|TRBV11-2|once
CASSARQVLSGNTIYF
TGTGCCAGCAGCGCCCGACAGGTTTTGAGCGGAAACACCATATATTTT
>.|TRBJ1-2|TRBV9|.
CASSVGGANYGYTF
TGTGCCAGCAGCGTAGGCGGGGCTAACTATGGCTACACCTTC
>TRBD2|TRBJ2-7|TRBV5-1|.
CASHSGGGSNEQYF
TGCGCCAGTCATAGCGGGGGAGGATCCAACGAGCAGTACTTC
>TRBD2|TRBJ2-7|TRBV6-1|.
CASSEAGLAGFSYEQYF
TGTGCCAGCAGTGAAGCTGGGCTAGCGGGATTCTCCTACGAGCAGTACTTC
>TRBD2|TRBJ2-1|TRBV7-3|.
CASSAQAGVTYNEQFF
TGTGCCAGCAGCGCCCAAGCGGGAGTAACCTACAATGAGCAGTTCTTC
>TRBD2|TRBJ2-1|TRBV7-2|.
CASSPGLAVDGEQFF
TGTGCCAGCAGCCCAGGACTAGCGGTGGATGGAGAGCAGTTCTTC
>.|TRBJ1-4|TRBV7-6|.
CASSSAELGGSEKLFF
TGTGCCAGCAGCTCCGCCGAGTTGGGGGGTTCTGAAAAACTGTTTTTT
>TRBD1|TRBJ2-1|TRBV19|.
CASTRQGSTEQFF
TGTGCCAGTACCCGACAGGGGAGTACTGAGCAGTTCTTC
>.|TRBJ2-5|TRBV3-1/TRBV3-2|.
CASSPGAQETQYF
TGTGCCAGCAGCCCAGGGGCCCAAGAGACCCAGTACTTC
>TRBD2|TRBJ2-5|TRBV19|once
CASSLMTSGWETQYF
TGTGCCAGTAGCTTAATGACTAGCGGGTGGGAGACCCAGTACTTC
>.|TRBJ2-7|TRBV7-2|.
CASSLGQTYTYEQYF
TGTGCCAGCAGCTTAGGTCAGACTTATACCTACGAGCAGTACTTC